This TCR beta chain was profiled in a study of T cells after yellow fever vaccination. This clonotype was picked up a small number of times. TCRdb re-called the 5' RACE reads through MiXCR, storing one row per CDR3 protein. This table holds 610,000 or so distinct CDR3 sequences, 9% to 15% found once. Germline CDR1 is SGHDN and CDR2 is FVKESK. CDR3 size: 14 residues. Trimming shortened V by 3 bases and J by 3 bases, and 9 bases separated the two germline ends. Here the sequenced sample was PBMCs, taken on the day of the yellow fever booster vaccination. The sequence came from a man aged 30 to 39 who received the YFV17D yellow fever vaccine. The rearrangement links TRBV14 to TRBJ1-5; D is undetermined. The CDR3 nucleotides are TGTGCCAGCAGCCAGAGACCTTTCAATCAGCCCCAGCATTTT. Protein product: CASSQRPFNQPQHF.